This T cell receptor (beta chain) is drawn from a study of beta chain features in type 1 diabetes. Study outcomes and limitations: Shorter TCRB CDR3s, moderately but significantly so, were found in Type 1 diabetes patients in all four CD4+ subsets. It was not settled here whether HLA type affects TCRB rearrangement.

A remark on this clone: The antigen remains unidentified.

Sorting that relied on CD45RO/CCR7/CD25/CD127/CD95/CD27 yielded CD4+ naive, central memory, regulatory and stem cell-like memory cells. TCRB transcripts that were expressed got sequenced, as all of the isolated RNA had been reverse transcribed. About 3.57 million reads were obtained on average from naive, central memory and regulatory T cell samples. Only in-frame clones appear in the TCRdb table, and some are missing; sequencing was by immunoSEQ multiplex PCR. The sample records a few hundred thousand clones, roughly 15% being singletons. Germline lookup yields CDR1 SGHVS and CDR2 FNYEAQ. The CDR3 runs 18 residues. The V gene lost 4 bases and the J gene lost 2 bases, with 23 bases spanning the gap.

V is TRBV7-6 and J is TRBJ2-5; weak D call: TRBD1 (6 bases). The source of this sequence is a man younger than 35 with type 1 diabetes. The sample taken for sequencing was naive CD4+ T cells from blood. CDR3 in amino acids: CASSSIIPPGHIQETQYF. The DNA of the CDR3 is TGTGCCAGCAGCTCCATAATACCCCCGGGACACATACAAGAGACCCAGTACTTC. Combining the CDR3 with reference TRBV7-6 and TRBJ2-5 gives the whole variable domain GAGVSQSPRYKVTKRGQDVALRCDPISGHVSLYWYRQALGQGPEFLTYFNYEAQQDKSGLPNDRFSAERPEGSISTLTIQRTEQRDSAMYRCASSSIIPPGHIQETQYFGPGTRLLVL.